This T cell receptor beta chain was found in a study of blood T cell repertoires in COVID-19. In the original processing: The assay estimated nucleated cells by amplifying reference gene primers. Produced via immunoSEQ multiplex PCR; TCRdb's table is partial and in-frame only. For V, J and clone size, that table is used; D and trimming come from the DNA. The sample has fewer than 50,000 clones, roughly 86% seen once; the top ten hold roughly 15%. Germline V CDR1 and CDR2: LNHDA, SQIVND (reference sequence). This CDR3 comprises 17 residues. The J segment lost 2 bases and the V segment lost 3 bases, leaving 6 bases of the junction unmatched.

Sequenced: peripheral blood. This TCR was sampled from a human donor in a cohort sampled during active COVID-19. This sequence joins TRBV19 and TRBJ2-1; TRBD2 matches 11 bases. Here the CDR3 reads CASSIVAGGPAYNEQFF. The CDR3 nucleotides are TGTGCCAGTAGTATTGTAGCGGGAGGGCCAGCCTACAATGAGCAGTTCTTC.